The sequence of this TCR beta chain was determined in a study of early T cells in non-severe SARS-CoV-2 infection. Overall study: Chains stayed unpaired after sequencing of bulk RNA from unsorted whole blood. Study-wide results and limits: Clonotype matching in VDJdb favored anti-spike CD8 responses and did not capture private and CD4 specificities.

Individual cDNA molecules carried attached unique molecular identifiers. A single record per CDR3 protein comes from TCRdb applying MiXCR to the 5' RACE reads. The sample has tens of thousands of distinct CDR3 sequences, over 4.5% seen once; the top ten hold around 5%. The CDR3 is 15 amino acids. The V and J ends lost 5 bases and 6 bases, in that order; junction bases with no gene match: 8. Per germline, CDR1 SEHNR and CDR2 FQNEAQ (reference sequence). Notes on this clonotype: Antigen: not known.

The chain employs TRBV7-9 and TRBJ2-1; 9 nucleotides match TRBD2. Sequencing was performed on whole blood. The receptor was derived from an adult who was a healthcare worker with PCR-confirmed SARS-CoV-2 infection or an uninfected control (not recorded which). Here the CDR3 reads CASSHAGGPANEQFF. DNA for the CDR3: TGTGCCAGCAGCCATGCGGGAGGGCCTGCCAATGAGCAGTTCTTC.